Presented here are 18 T cell receptor beta chains from one specimen sequenced in a study of blood T cell repertoires in COVID-19. TCRdb keeps only in-frame clones here, not all; method: immunoSEQ multiplex PCR. The sample has a few hundred thousand clones, approximately 91% seen once. The sample comprised peripheral blood. These receptors were collected from an older woman with acute or convalescent COVID-19.

V usage is TRBV6-2 or TRBV6-3 and J usage is TRBJ2-2, with TRBD2 matching over 12 bases. Germline values: CDR1 MNHEY, CDR2 SVGEGT. J gave up 0 bases and V 0 bases, and 2 bases lay outside the gene matches. The CDR3 covers 18 residues. CDR3 nucleotide sequence: TGTGCCAGCAGTTACTCGACTAGCGGGGGATCGAACACCGGGGAGCTGTTTTTT. Protein: CASSYSTSGGSNTGELFF.

This clone was seen just once. The chain couples TRBV6-2 or TRBV6-3 to TRBJ1-6; TRBD1 is a possible D gene (5 bases). The CDR3 spans 17 residues. V lost 6 bases, J lost 3 bases, and 18 bases lay in between. The germline gives CDR1 MNHEY, CDR2 SVGEGT. The CDR3 protein is CASSPPGGDYYNSPLHF. CDR3 nucleotide sequence: TGTGCCAGCAGCCCTCCCGGGGGGGACTACTATAATTCACCCCTCCACTTT.

V and J are TRBV18 and TRBJ1-1; D call uncertain. Trimming took off 4 bases at V and 4 bases at J, with 13 bases between the two ends. Germline loops: CDR1 KGHSH, CDR2 LQKENI. The CDR3 runs 14 residues. The CDR3 DNA sequence: TGTGCCAGCTCACTTAACGACCGGAGCACTGAAGCTTTCTTT. Translating it yields CASSLNDRSTEAFF. Full variable domain (rest looked up from reference TRBV18 and TRBJ1-1): NAGVMQNPRHLVRRRGQEARLRCSPMKGHSHVYWYRQLPEEGLKFMVYLQKENIIDESGMPKERFSAEFPKEGPSILRIQQVVRGDSAAYFCASSLNDRSTEAFFGQGTRLTVV.

The chain links TRBV23-1 to TRBJ2-5; TRBD2 matches 10 bases. TRBV23-1 is classed as an ORF, of uncertain function. The CDR3 contains 16 residues. Losses at the gene ends were 0 bases for V and 2 bases for J; bases not matched to a gene: 3. CDR3 in DNA: TGCGCCAGCAGTCAATCCGGACTAGCGGATCAAGAGACCCAGTACTTC. Translation: CASSQSGLADQETQYF.

The V and J genes are TRBV7-3 and TRBJ2-1; 8 positions match TRBD1. CDR1 is SGHTA, CDR2 FQGTGA, per germline. Germline trimming cut 6 bases from V and 5 bases from J; bases unmatched to any gene: 6. This CDR3 contains 14 residues. CDR3 bases: TGTGCCAGCAGGCGGACAGGGCCGAACAATGAGCAGTTCTTC. Residues: CASRRTGPNNEQFF.

This clone was counted a few times. This same CDR3 is encoded by further DNA sequences in the sample. This chain uses TRBV6-5 with TRBJ1-1; the D gene is possibly TRBD1 (6 bases). The ends were cut back, 3 bases at V and 1 base at J, with 9 bases in the middle. Germline V lookup: CDR1 MNHEY, CDR2 SVGAGI. The CDR3 runs 14 residues. The CDR3 loop is CASSYTGRNTEAFF. The DNA of the CDR3 is TGTGCCAGCAGTTATACAGGGAGGAACACTGAAGCTTTCTTT.

The chain carries TRBV19 and TRBJ1-5; 7 bases fit TRBD1. The trim removed 4 bases at V and 3 bases at J, leaving 3 bases unmatched. Germline CDR1 is LNHDA and CDR2 is SQIVND (reference sequence). CDR3 length: 14 amino acids. Written as DNA, the CDR3 is TGTGCCAGTAGTAGGGGACAGTACAATCAGCCCCAGCATTTT. Translation gives CASSRGQYNQPQHF.

The CDR3 is CASKSRVDNQPQHF. The CDR3 bases are TGTGCCAGTAAATCCAGGGTGGACAATCAGCCCCAGCATTTT. The genes are TRBV19 and TRBJ1-5; tentative D call: TRBD1 (5 bases). V shed 7 bases and J shed 3 bases, with 13 bases lying between them. This CDR3 region has 14 residues. Germline V gene sequence: CDR1 LNHDA, CDR2 SQIVND (reference sequence).

The chain is built from TRBV12-3 or TRBV12-4 and TRBJ1-1; no firm D call. The CDR3 has 13 amino acids. V was clipped by 2 bases and J by 5 bases, with 9 bases between them. CDR3: CASSLTPSTEAFF. The CDR3 bases are TGTGCCAGCAGTTTAACACCTTCGACTGAAGCTTTCTTT.

To note about this clone: One junction end disagrees with the germline gene, perhaps due to a read error. The chain has TRBV18 and TRBJ1-1, with D uncertain. The germline gives CDR1 KGHSH, CDR2 LQKENI. This CDR3 is built from 13 residues. CDR3 in DNA: TGTGCCAGCTCGCCACTCCCCGCGACTGAAGCTTTCTTT. Translating gives CASSPLPATEAFF.

The DNA for the CDR3 is TGTGCCAGCAGCGATAGCGGGCTAGACTTTGATACGCAGTATTTT. The encoded protein is CASSDSGLDFDTQYF. V gene TRBV7-9 combines with J gene TRBJ2-3; 7 bases fit TRBD2. There are 15 residues in the CDR3. The germline CDR1 and CDR2 sequences are SEHNR and FQNEAQ (reference sequence). The J segment lost 6 bases and the V segment lost 5 bases, leaving 11 bases of the junction unmatched.

This rearrangement joins TRBV5-4 to TRBJ1-2; 11 bases map to TRBD1. The ends lost 3 bases at V and 4 bases at J; junction bases unmatched: 2. Germline-derived CDR1 and CDR2 are SGHNT and YYREEE (reference sequence). The CDR3 runs 14 residues. Written as DNA, the CDR3 is TGTGCCAGCAGCTCGGGACAGGGGGTCTATGGCTACACCTTC. Its protein product is CASSSGQGVYGYTF.

This clone appeared a single time. Other DNA sequences of this sample code for an identical CDR3. This chain links TRBV3-1 (or the pseudogene TRBV3-2) with TRBJ1-5; D gene uncertain. With 0 bases removed from V and 4 bases from J, the gap between germline ends came to 4 bases. The CDR3 spans 13 residues. CDR1 LGHDT and CDR2 YNNKEL come from the germline V gene (reference sequence). DNA of the CDR3: TGTGCCAGCAGCCAAGATCGGAATCAGCCCCAGCATTTT. Its protein is CASSQDRNQPQHF.

The CDR3 spells CASSTGDRQQYF. The CDR3 coding sequence is TGTGCCAGTAGTACGGGGGACAGACAGCAGTACTTC. This chain connects TRBV19 to TRBJ2-7; D is perhaps TRBD1 (7 bases). CDR1 and CDR2 from the germline V gene are LNHDA and SQIVND (reference sequence). The CDR3 extends over 12 amino acids. The germline V and J ends were trimmed by 4 bases and 8 bases, with 12 bases remaining between them.

The J gene is TRBJ1-1, the V gene TRBV5-5, with a possible D match to TRBD1 (5 bases). V was clipped by 4 bases and J by 5 bases, with 15 bases between them. CDR3 size: 14 residues. Germline CDR1 and CDR2: SGHKS and YYEKEE (reference sequence). The CDR3 protein is CASSQGTIRTEAFF. The CDR3 nucleotides read TGTGCCAGCAGCCAAGGGACTATAAGGACTGAAGCTTTCTTT.

The chain carries TRBV4-1 and TRBJ2-5; a possible D gene is TRBD2 (6 bases). V shed 1 base and J shed 2 bases, with 14 bases lying between them. The CDR3 sequence is 16 residues long. Germline CDR1 reads MGHRA; CDR2 reads YSYEKL. CDR3 nucleotides: TGCGCCAGCAGCCAAGTGATAGCGGAGGATCAAGAGACCCAGTACTTC. Its translation: CASSQVIAEDQETQYF.

V usage is TRBV3-1 (or the pseudogene TRBV3-2) and J usage is TRBJ2-5, with TRBD2 identical over 8 bases. The CDR3 extends over 15 amino acids. The trim removed 1 base at V and 7 bases at J, leaving 8 bases unmatched. The V gene's germline CDR1 is LGHDT and CDR2 YNNKEL (reference sequence). CDR3 in amino acids: CASSQGELAVRTQYF. CDR3 coding DNA: TGTGCCAGCAGCCAAGGAGAACTAGCGGTGCGGACCCAGTACTTC.

This clone was seen at least ten times. The V call is TRBV28, the J call TRBJ2-1; 9 positions agree with TRBD2. V lost 3 bases and J lost 7; bases outside the gene matches: 13. The CDR3 extends over 17 amino acids. The germline CDR1 and CDR2 sequences are MDHEN and SYDVKM. Here the CDR3 reads CASSFPLLAGVKNEQFF. CDR3 DNA sequence: TGTGCCAGCAGTTTCCCACTCTTAGCGGGAGTCAAAAATGAGCAGTTCTTC.